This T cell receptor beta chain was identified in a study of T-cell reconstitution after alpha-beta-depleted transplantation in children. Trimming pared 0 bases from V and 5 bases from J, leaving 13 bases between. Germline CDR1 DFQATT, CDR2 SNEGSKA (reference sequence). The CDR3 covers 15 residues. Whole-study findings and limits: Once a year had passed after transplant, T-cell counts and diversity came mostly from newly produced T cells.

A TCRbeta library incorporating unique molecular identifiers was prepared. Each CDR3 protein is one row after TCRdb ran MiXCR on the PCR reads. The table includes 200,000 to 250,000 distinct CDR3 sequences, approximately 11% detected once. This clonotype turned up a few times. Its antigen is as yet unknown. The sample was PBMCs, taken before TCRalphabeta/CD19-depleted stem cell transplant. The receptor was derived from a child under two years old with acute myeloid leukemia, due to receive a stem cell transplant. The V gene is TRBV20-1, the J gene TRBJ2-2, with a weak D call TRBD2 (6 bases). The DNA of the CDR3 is TGCAGTGCTAGAGATAGGAGGGGTGGGACCGGGGAGCTGTTTTTT. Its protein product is CSARDRRGGTGELFF.